The T cell receptor (beta chain) under discussion was sequenced for a study of blood T cell repertoires in COVID-19. Across the whole study: T cells, B-cell-depleted T cells, or PBMCs supplied cDNA or gDNA.

The V gene end was trimmed by 5 bases and the J gene end by 2 bases; junction bases not matched to a gene: 1. The CDR3 runs 13 residues. The germline V gene encodes CDR1 MRHNA and CDR2 SNTAGT. This study enrolled people aged roughly 18 to 89 from around 26 US geographic areas. Assignment of participants to cohorts was predicated upon participant-reported clinical history. Per the authors' pipeline: How many nucleated cells were present was estimated from reference gene primer amplification. Method: immunoSEQ multiplex PCR; TCRdb's copy keeps in-frame clones and lacks some. V and J calls and clone size are given by that table; D and trimming were obtained from the DNA. Of about 280,000 clones in the sample, around 90% were seen once.

Sample: PBMCs or T cells enriched from blood (not recorded which). The sequence was collected from a woman aged 18-35 years with acute COVID-19. The chain employs TRBV6-4 and TRBJ2-3; 7 bases line up with TRBD2. CDR3 in amino acids: CASSRDYTDTQYF. The CDR3 region has the DNA TGTGCCAGCAGTAGGGACTACACAGATACGCAGTATTTT.